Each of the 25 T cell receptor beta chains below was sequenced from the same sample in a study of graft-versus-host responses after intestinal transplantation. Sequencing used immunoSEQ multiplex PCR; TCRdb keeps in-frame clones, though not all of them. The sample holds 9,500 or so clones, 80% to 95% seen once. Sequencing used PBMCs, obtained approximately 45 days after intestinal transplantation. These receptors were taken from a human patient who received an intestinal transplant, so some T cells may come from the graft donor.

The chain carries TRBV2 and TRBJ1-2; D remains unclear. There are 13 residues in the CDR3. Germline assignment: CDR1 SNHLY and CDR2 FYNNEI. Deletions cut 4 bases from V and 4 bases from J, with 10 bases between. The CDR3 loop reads CASSVSGIYGYTF. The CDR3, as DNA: TGTGCCAGCAGTGTGTCCGGGATCTATGGCTACACCTTC.

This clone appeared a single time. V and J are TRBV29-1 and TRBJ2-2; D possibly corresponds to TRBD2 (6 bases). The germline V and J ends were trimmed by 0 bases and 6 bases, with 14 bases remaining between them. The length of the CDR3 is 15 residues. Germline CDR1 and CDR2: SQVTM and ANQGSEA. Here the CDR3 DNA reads TGCAGCGTTGAAGATATTGGAGGGTCCCCCGGGGAGCTGTTTTTT. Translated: CSVEDIGGSPGELFF.

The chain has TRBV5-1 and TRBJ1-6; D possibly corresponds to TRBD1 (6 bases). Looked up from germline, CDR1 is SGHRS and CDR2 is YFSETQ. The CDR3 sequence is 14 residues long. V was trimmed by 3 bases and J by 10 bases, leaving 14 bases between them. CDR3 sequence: CASSSSVGGSPLHF. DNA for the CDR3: TGCGCCAGCAGCTCCTCGGTAGGGGGATCACCCCTCCACTTT.

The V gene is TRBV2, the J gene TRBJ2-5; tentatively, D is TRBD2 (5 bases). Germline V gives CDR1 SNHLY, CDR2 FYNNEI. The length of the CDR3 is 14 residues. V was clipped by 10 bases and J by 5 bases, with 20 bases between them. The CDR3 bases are TGTGCCACTAATAGAGGGTGGGAGAGCGAGACCCAGTACTTC. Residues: CATNRGWESETQYF. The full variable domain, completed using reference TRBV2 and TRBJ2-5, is EPEVTQTPSHQVTQMGQEVILRCVPISNHLYFYWYRQILGQKVEFLVSFYNNEISEKSEIFDDQFSVERPDGSNFTLKIRSTKLEDSAMYFCATNRGWESETQYFGPGTRLLVL.

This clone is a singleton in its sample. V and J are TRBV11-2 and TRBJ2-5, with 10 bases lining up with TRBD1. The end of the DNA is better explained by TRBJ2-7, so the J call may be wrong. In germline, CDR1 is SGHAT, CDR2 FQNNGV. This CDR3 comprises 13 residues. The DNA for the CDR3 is TGTGCCAGCACCCGGACAGGGGGCTACGAGCAGTACTTC. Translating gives CASTRTGGYEQYF.

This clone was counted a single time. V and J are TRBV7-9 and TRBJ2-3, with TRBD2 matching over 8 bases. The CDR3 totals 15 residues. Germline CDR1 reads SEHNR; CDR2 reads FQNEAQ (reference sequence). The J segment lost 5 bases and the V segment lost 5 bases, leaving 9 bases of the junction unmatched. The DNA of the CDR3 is TGTGCCAGCAGCCCGCACGGGGGGGCCGGAGATACGCAGTATTTT. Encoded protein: CASSPHGGAGDTQYF.

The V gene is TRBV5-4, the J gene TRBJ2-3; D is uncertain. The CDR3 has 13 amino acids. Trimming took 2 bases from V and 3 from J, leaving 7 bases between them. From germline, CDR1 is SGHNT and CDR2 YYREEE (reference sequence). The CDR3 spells CASSFPSTDTQYF. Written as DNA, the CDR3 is TGTGCCAGCAGCTTTCCTAGTACAGATACGCAGTATTTT.

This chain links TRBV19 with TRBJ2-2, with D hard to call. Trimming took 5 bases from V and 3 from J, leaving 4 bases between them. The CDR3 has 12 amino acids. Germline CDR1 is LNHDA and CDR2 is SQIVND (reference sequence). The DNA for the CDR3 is TGTGCCAGTAGTTATTACACCGGGGAGCTGTTTTTT. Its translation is CASSYYTGELFF. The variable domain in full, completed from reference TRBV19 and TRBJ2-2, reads DGGITQSPKYLFRKEGQNVTLSCEQNLNHDAMYWYRQDPGQGLRLIYYSQIVNDFQKGDIAEGYSVSREKKESFPLTVTSAQKNPTAFYLCASSYYTGELFFGEGSRLTVL.

The CDR3 DNA sequence: TGCGCCAGCAGCCAAGATCACACCTACGAGCAGTACTTC. Encoded protein: CASSQDHTYEQYF. V is TRBV4-1 and J is TRBJ2-7; no clear D gene. V dropped 0 bases and J dropped 2 bases, with 5 bases sitting between them. The CDR3 contains 13 residues. Germline CDR1 MGHRA, CDR2 YSYEKL.

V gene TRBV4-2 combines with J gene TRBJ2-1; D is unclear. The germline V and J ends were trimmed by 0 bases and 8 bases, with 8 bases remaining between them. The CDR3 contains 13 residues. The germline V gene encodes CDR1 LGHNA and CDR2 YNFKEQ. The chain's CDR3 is CASSQEGFDEQFF. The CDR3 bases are TGTGCCAGCAGCCAAGAAGGTTTCGATGAGCAGTTCTTC.

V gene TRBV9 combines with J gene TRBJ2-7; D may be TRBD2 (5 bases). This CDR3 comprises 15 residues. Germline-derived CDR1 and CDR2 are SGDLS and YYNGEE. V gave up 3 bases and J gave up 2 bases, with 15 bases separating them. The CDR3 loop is CASSGGSGLTYEQYF. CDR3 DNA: TGTGCCAGCAGCGGCGGAAGCGGTTTGACCTACGAGCAGTACTTC.

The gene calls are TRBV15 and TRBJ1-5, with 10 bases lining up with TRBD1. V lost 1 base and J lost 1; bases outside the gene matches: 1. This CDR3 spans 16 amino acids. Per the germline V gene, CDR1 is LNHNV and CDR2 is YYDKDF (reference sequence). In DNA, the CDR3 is TGTGCCACCAGCAGAGGGACAGGGGGGAGCAATCAGCCCCAGCATTTT. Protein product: CATSRGTGGSNQPQHF.

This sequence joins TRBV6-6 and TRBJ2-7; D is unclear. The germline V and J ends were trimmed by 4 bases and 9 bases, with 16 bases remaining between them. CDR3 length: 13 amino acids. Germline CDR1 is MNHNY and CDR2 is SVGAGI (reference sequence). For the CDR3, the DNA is TGTGCCAGCAGTTCGACGGATCCGCCCCGGCAGTACTTC. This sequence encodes CASSSTDPPRQYF.

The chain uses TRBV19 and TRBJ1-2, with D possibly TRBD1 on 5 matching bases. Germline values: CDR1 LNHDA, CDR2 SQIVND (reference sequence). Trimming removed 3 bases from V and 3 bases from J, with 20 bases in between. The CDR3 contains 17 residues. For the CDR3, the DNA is TGTGCCAGTAGTATTAGACGCGGAAGGGAGGGGCACTATGGCTACACCTTC. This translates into CASSIRRGREGHYGYTF.

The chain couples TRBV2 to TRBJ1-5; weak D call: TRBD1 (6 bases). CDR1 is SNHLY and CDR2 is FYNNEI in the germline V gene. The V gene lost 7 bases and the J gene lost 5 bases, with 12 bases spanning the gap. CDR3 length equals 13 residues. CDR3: CASTRQEHQPQHF. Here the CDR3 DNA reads TGTGCCAGCACCCGACAGGAACATCAGCCCCAGCATTTT.

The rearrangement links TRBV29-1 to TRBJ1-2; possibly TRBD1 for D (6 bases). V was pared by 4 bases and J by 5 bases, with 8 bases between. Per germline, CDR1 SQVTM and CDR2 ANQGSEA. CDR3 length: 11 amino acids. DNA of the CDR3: TGCAGCGTTGGGGGGACATATGGCTACACCTTC. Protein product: CSVGGTYGYTF. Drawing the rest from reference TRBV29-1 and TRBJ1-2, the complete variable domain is SAVISQKPSRDICQRGTSLTIQCQVDSQVTMMFWYRQQPGQSLTLIATANQGSEATYESGFVIDKFPISRPNLTFSTLTVSNMSPEDSSIYLCSVGGTYGYTFGSGTRLTVV.

The CDR3 loop reads CSVVAGGVETQYF. In DNA, the CDR3 is TGCAGCGTTGTGGCTGGGGGGGTGGAGACCCAGTACTTC. This chain joins TRBV29-1 and TRBJ2-5, with TRBD2 identical over 7 bases. V gave up 4 bases and J gave up 5 bases; unmatched junction bases: 7. The length of the CDR3 is 13 residues. The germline CDR1 and CDR2 sequences are SQVTM and ANQGSEA.

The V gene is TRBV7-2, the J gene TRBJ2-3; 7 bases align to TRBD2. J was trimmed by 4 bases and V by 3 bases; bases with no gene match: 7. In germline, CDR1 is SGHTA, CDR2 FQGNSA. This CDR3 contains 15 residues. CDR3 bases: TGTGCCAGCAGCTTCGTGGGGGGGTCTTCAGATACGCAGTATTTT. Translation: CASSFVGGSSDTQYF.

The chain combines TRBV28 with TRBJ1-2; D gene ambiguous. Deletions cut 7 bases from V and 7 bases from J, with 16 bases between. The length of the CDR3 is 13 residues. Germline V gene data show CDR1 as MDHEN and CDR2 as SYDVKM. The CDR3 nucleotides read TGTGCCAGCACCCCGCGAGGGCTGGGTGGCTACACCTTC. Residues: CASTPRGLGGYTF.

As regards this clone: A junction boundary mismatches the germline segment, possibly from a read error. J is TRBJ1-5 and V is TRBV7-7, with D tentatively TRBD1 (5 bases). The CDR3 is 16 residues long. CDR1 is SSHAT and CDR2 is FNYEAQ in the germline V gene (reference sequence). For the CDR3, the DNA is TGTGCTAGCAGCTCCAAAAGAGGGGATAGGAATCAGCCCCAGCATTTT. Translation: CASSSKRGDRNQPQHF.

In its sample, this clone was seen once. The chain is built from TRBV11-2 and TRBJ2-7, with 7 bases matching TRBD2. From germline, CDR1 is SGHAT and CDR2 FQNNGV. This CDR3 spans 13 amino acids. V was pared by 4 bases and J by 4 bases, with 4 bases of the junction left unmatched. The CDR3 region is CASSWGGEYEQYF. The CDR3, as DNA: TGTGCCAGCAGCTGGGGGGGTGAGTACGAGCAGTACTTC.

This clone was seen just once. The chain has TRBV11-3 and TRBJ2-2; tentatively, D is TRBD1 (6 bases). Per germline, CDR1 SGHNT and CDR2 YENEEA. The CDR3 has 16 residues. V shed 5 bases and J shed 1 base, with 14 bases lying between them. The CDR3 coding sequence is TGTGCCAGCAGCCTCTTCCCGGACAGGAACACCGGGGAGCTGTTTTTT. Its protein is CASSLFPDRNTGELFF.

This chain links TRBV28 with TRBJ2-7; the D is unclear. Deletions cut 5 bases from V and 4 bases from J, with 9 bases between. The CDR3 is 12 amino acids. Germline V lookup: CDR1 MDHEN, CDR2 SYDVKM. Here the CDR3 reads CASSRTVYEQYF. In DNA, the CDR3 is TGTGCCAGCAGTCGGACGGTATACGAGCAGTACTTC.

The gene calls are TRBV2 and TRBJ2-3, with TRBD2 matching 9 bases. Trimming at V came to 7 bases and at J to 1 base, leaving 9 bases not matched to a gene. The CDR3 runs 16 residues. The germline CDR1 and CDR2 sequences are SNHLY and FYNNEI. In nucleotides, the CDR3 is TGTGCCAGCATGGGGCTAGCGGGGTTGGGCACAGATACGCAGTATTTT. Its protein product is CASMGLAGLGTDTQYF.

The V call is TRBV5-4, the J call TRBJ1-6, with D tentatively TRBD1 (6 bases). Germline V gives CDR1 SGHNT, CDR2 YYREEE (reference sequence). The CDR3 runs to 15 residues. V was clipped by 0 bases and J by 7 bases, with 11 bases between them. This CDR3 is CASSLGGGANSPLHF. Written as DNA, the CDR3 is TGTGCCAGCAGCTTGGGTGGGGGGGCCAATTCACCCCTCCACTTT. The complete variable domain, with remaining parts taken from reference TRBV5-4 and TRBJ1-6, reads ETGVTQSPTHLIKTRGQQVTLRCSSQSGHNTVSWYQQALGQGPQFIFQYYREEENGRGNFPPRFSGLQFPNYSSELNVNALELDDSALYLCASSLGGGANSPLHFGNGTRLTVT.